The present entry profiles one T cell receptor beta chain with its context. Its specificity is unknown. The data were obtained in a study of T cells after yellow fever vaccination. TCRdb re-called the 5' RACE reads with MiXCR, one entry per CDR3 protein. The table has about 310,000 distinct CDR3 sequences, 3.6% seen once. The ends lost 5 bases at V and 3 bases at J; junction bases unmatched: 10. This CDR3 region has 16 residues. CDR1 and CDR2 from the germline V gene are MNHEY and SVGEGT. Regarding the study as a whole: Post-booster repertoires again held most primary-vaccination clones (roughly 95% CD4, roughly 88% CD8). Contamination of FACS-sorted repertoires by abundant clonotypes from the bulk population could occur.

The input for sequencing was PBMCs, taken on the day of the yellow fever booster vaccination. The J gene is TRBJ2-1, the V gene TRBV6-2 or TRBV6-3; 7 nucleotides agree with TRBD1. The source is a man younger than 35 who received the YFV17D yellow fever vaccine. The CDR3, as DNA: TGTGCCAGCAGTCATGCCCGGGGACAGAGCTACAATGAGCAGTTCTTC. Residues: CASSHARGQSYNEQFF.